This T cell receptor (beta chain) was captured in a study of shared clonotypes between healthy human individuals. Background on the study: The people who gave samples were a couple of women and a few men aged 18 to 49. Per donor, three plates held CD4 naive cells, three held CD4 memory, two held CD8 naive and one held CD8 memory. Study-level points and caveats: Few donors limited the genetic and exposure-history diversity represented. The sharing of about 5% of naive CD4 clonotypes was seen across a few donors.

This clone has a single count. As yet, its antigen is unknown. Trimming removed 6 bases at V and 3 bases at J, with 14 bases between. Germline V lookup: CDR1 LNHDA, CDR2 SQIVND (reference sequence). The CDR3 covers 15 residues. Sequenced by immunoSEQ multiplex PCR; TCRdb stores in-frame clones only, minus some. The data hold approximately 1.5 million clones, with 98% observed a single time. The chain is built from TRBV19 and TRBJ2-2; D might be TRBD1 or TRBD2, each matching 5 bases. The sequencing sample was made of naive CD4+ T cells sorted from blood. The subset here: CD45RA+ positively selected. This TCR was sampled from a man aged 25 to 40 in good health. The DNA for the CDR3 is TGTGCCAGTAGAGCAGGGACCCTAGACACCGGGGAGCTGTTTTTT. Translating it yields CASRAGTLDTGELFF.